Below, 21 T cell receptor beta chains from the same sample are listed, as sequenced in a study of blood T cell repertoires in COVID-19. Only in-frame clones appear in the TCRdb table, and some are missing; sequencing was by immunoSEQ multiplex PCR. The sample carries some 90,000 clones, 81% recorded once. The specimen was peripheral blood. Source of these receptors: a man between 60 and 70 years old with acute or convalescent COVID-19.

The chain's CDR3 is CSANRGNTEAFF. For the CDR3, the DNA is TGCAGCGCTAACAGGGGGAACACTGAAGCTTTCTTT. V is TRBV29-1 and J is TRBJ1-1; 7 nucleotides match TRBD1. Germline V gene data show CDR1 as SQVTM and CDR2 as ANQGSEA. V shed 7 bases and J 1 base; nucleotides not matched to a gene: 3. This CDR3 contains 12 residues.

This sequence joins TRBV6-6 and TRBJ2-4; 10 nucleotides agree with TRBD1. J gave up 1 base and V 5 bases, and 8 bases lay outside the gene matches. There are 17 residues in the CDR3. Germline V gene data show CDR1 as MNHNY and CDR2 as SVGAGI (reference sequence). CDR3 DNA: TGTGCCAGCAGTCCCACGACAGGGGGCCTTGCCAAAAACATTCAGTACTTC. It codes for CASSPTTGGLAKNIQYF.

The chain joins TRBV4-3 to TRBJ1-2; tentatively, D is TRBD1 (6 bases). Germline CDR1 LGHNA, CDR2 YSLEER. The V gene lost 0 bases and the J gene lost 7 bases, with 15 bases spanning the gap. The CDR3 extends over 15 amino acids. The CDR3, as DNA: TGCGCCAGCAGCCAAGATCGAACTGGGACACTTGGCTACACCTTC. Protein product: CASSQDRTGTLGYTF.

The J gene is TRBJ2-3, the V gene TRBV5-1, with D possibly TRBD2 on 6 matching bases. Trimming cost V 4 bases and J 0 bases, with 12 bases left between them. This CDR3 contains 15 residues. In germline, CDR1 is SGHRS, CDR2 YFSETQ. The CDR3, as DNA: TGCGCCAGCAGCCCGGGACTCCCGAGCACAGATACGCAGTATTTT. Translation gives CASSPGLPSTDTQYF.

The chain combines TRBV6-5 with TRBJ1-2, with D possibly TRBD1 on 6 matching bases. Trimming took off 0 bases at V and 6 bases at J, with 11 bases between the two ends. The CDR3 sequence is 14 residues long. The germline V gene has CDR1 MNHEY and CDR2 SVGAGI. The CDR3 region has the DNA TGTGCCAGCAGTTACTCGGGGGGGGCAAATGGCTACACCTTC. As protein: CASSYSGGANGYTF.

V gene TRBV25-1 combines with J gene TRBJ1-6; 7 positions agree with TRBD1. With V trimmed by 3 bases and J by 9 bases, 11 bases remained unmatched. The CDR3 has 16 amino acids. The germline gives CDR1 MGHDK, CDR2 SYGVNS. CDR3 nucleotides: TGTGCCAGCAGTGAGACCAGACAGGGACAAGGTTCACCCCTCCACTTT. Translation: CASSETRQGQGSPLHF.

The CDR3 coding sequence is TGTGCCAGCAGCTTGGGCGGACAGGGGACAGATACGCAGTATTTT. As protein: CASSLGGQGTDTQYF. The rearrangement joins TRBV5-6 to TRBJ2-3, with TRBD1 identical over 9 bases. This CDR3 spans 15 amino acids. Germline V gives CDR1 SGHDT, CDR2 YYEEEE. V was clipped by 0 bases and J by 3 bases; unmatched bases: 2.

The chain combines TRBV30 with TRBJ2-4; D not certain. Germline values: CDR1 GTSNPN, CDR2 SVGIG (reference sequence). The CDR3 totals 14 residues. The ends were cut back, 4 bases at V and 6 bases at J, with 16 bases in the middle. Here the CDR3 reads CAWNGGSLANIQYF. The CDR3 coding sequence is TGTGCCTGGAATGGTGGCAGTCTCGCAAACATTCAGTACTTC.

This clone was detected a few times. This chain links TRBV12-3 or TRBV12-4 with TRBJ1-2, with a weak D call TRBD1 (6 bases). This CDR3 comprises 13 residues. Trimming pared 2 bases from V and 8 bases from J, leaving 12 bases between. Written as DNA, the CDR3 is TGTGCCAGCAGTTTAAGTGGGGGCGCGGGCTACACCTTC. Residues: CASSLSGGAGYTF.

The gene calls are TRBV6-6 and TRBJ1-6; D is undetermined. The CDR3 consists of 17 residues. V gave up 5 bases and J gave up 7 bases, with 21 bases separating them. Germline loops: CDR1 MNHNY, CDR2 SVGAGI (reference sequence). CDR3 sequence (DNA): TGTGCCAGCAGTCGACTTACGAGGGTCCGGGTGAATTCACCCCTCCACTTT. It specifies CASSRLTRVRVNSPLHF.

The V gene is TRBV7-8, the J gene TRBJ1-5, with 8 bases aligning to TRBD1. Germline CDR1 is SGHVS and CDR2 is FQNEAQ. V lost 6 bases to trimming and J lost 7 bases; unmatched junction nucleotides: 8. CDR3 size: 14 residues. CDR3 region: CASSLDRVRQPQHF. CDR3 in DNA: TGTGCCAGCAGTTTGGACAGGGTTAGGCAGCCCCAGCATTTT.

The chain employs TRBV9 and TRBJ1-5; the match to TRBD1 covers 10 bases. The CDR3 spans 15 residues. V trimming: 3 bases; J trimming: 10 bases; junction bases outside the gene matches: 10. The V gene's germline CDR1 is SGDLS and CDR2 YYNGEE. The CDR3 here is CASSAGTGDFDPQHF. The DNA for the CDR3 is TGTGCCAGCAGCGCTGGGACAGGGGATTTCGACCCCCAGCATTTT.

The chain employs TRBV18 and TRBJ2-7; the match to TRBD1 covers 8 bases. The CDR3 contains 19 residues. Germline V gene sequence: CDR1 KGHSH, CDR2 LQKENI. J gave up 3 bases and V 3 bases, and 19 bases lay outside the gene matches. The CDR3 here is CASSPPNTYPTGEFYEQYF. For the CDR3, the DNA is TGTGCCAGCTCACCCCCCAATACCTACCCGACAGGGGAGTTCTACGAGCAGTACTTC.

In its sample, this clone was seen a few times. CDR3 DNA: TGTGCCAGCAGCTCATTACAGGGGTGGTCTAATGAAAAACTGTTTTTT. Residues: CASSSLQGWSNEKLFF. This rearrangement joins TRBV5-5 to TRBJ1-4; 7 nucleotides align to TRBD1. The J segment lost 3 bases and the V segment lost 3 bases, leaving 8 bases of the junction unmatched. The CDR3 extends over 16 amino acids. Looked up from germline, CDR1 is SGHKS and CDR2 is YYEKEE (reference sequence). Filled out from reference TRBV5-5 and TRBJ1-4, the complete variable domain reads DAGVTQSPTHLIKTRGQQVTLRCSPISGHKSVSWYQQVLGQGPQFIFQYYEKEERGRGNFPDRFSARQFPNYSSELNVNALLLGDSALYLCASSSLQGWSNEKLFFGSGTQLSVL.

CDR3 region: CASSPLAGVYNEQFF. The CDR3 DNA reads TGTGCCAGCAGCCCACTAGCGGGAGTTTATAATGAGCAGTTCTTC. The chain couples TRBV7-3 to TRBJ2-1; 11 bases map to TRBD2. Per the germline V gene, CDR1 is SGHTA and CDR2 is FQGTGA. The CDR3 runs to 15 residues. V shed 5 bases and J 7 bases; nucleotides not matched to a gene: 7.

This clone was counted between two and nine times. The J gene is TRBJ2-7, the V gene TRBV6-6; the D gene is possibly TRBD1 (6 bases). Per the germline V gene, CDR1 is MNHNY and CDR2 is SVGAGI (reference sequence). This CDR3 spans 13 amino acids. V was clipped by 5 bases and J by 3 bases, with 11 bases between them. CDR3 DNA sequence: TGTGCCAGCAGTAAGGGCAGGGGCTACGAGCAGTACTTC. It yields the protein CASSKGRGYEQYF.

The V gene is TRBV19, the J gene TRBJ2-7; TRBD1 matches 8 bases. Germline CDR1 and CDR2: LNHDA and SQIVND (reference sequence). V lost 5 bases and J lost 3; bases outside the gene matches: 15. The length of the CDR3 is 17 residues. The CDR3 region is CASSPIFTVGQGYEQYF. The CDR3 DNA follows: TGTGCCAGTAGTCCAATCTTCACCGTCGGACAGGGCTACGAGCAGTACTTC.

The J gene is TRBJ2-2, the V gene TRBV5-1, with 9 positions matching TRBD1. The V and J ends lost 4 bases and 2 bases, in that order; junction bases with no gene match: 15. The CDR3 is 19 amino acids. Germline V CDR1 and CDR2: SGHRS, YFSETQ. This CDR3 is CASSPDLGWGQGNTGELFF. CDR3 DNA sequence: TGCGCCAGCAGCCCCGACTTAGGCTGGGGACAGGGTAACACCGGGGAGCTGTTTTTT.

This chain connects TRBV7-2 to TRBJ1-2; 8 bases match TRBD1. J lost 6 bases, V lost 5 bases, and 8 bases had no gene match. The germline gives CDR1 SGHTA, CDR2 FQGNSA. The CDR3 sequence is 14 residues long. The CDR3 DNA reads TGTGCCAGCAGCCCCCCTGGGACAGGTCATGGCTACACCTTC. It encodes CASSPPGTGHGYTF.

This chain joins TRBV9 and TRBJ2-7; D unclear. The CDR3 covers 14 residues. Germline values: CDR1 SGDLS, CDR2 YYNGEE. V was pared by 0 bases and J by 3 bases, with 10 bases between. CDR3 protein: CASSVDYGGYEQYF. The CDR3 bases are TGTGCCAGCAGCGTAGACTACGGTGGCTACGAGCAGTACTTC.

This chain joins TRBV5-4 and TRBJ2-5; possibly TRBD1 for D (6 bases). V was clipped by 4 bases and J by 1 base, with 23 bases between them. Germline V gives CDR1 SGHNT, CDR2 YYREEE (reference sequence). The CDR3 totals 18 residues. CDR3 bases: TGTGCCAGCAGCCTACTCTCGGGGACAACTAACGGCCAAGAGACCCAGTACTTC. Amino acids: CASSLLSGTTNGQETQYF.